The next 16 T cell receptor beta chains were all read from a single sample in a study of blood T cell repertoires in COVID-19. Clones were sequenced by immunoSEQ multiplex PCR, and TCRdb holds only the in-frame ones, with some missing. This table has some 400,000 clones, around 91% appearing once. The sample taken for sequencing was PBMCs or T cells enriched from blood (not recorded which). The receptors shown here come from a man younger than 45 who had recovered from COVID-19.

The V and J genes are TRBV7-9 and TRBJ1-2; TRBD1 is a possible D gene (6 bases). Trimming took 1 base from V and 13 from J, leaving 25 bases between them. This CDR3 comprises 16 residues. Per germline, CDR1 SEHNR and CDR2 FQNEAQ (reference sequence). CDR3 sequence reads: CASSLVPRTALEGITF. The CDR3 DNA follows: TGTGCCAGCAGCTTAGTTCCCCGGACAGCCTTGGAAGGTATCACCTTC.

The chain links TRBV3-1 (or the pseudogene TRBV3-2) to TRBJ1-6; 9 bases map to TRBD1. Germline values: CDR1 LGHDT, CDR2 YNNKEL (reference sequence). This CDR3 is 15 amino acids long. Trimming at V came to 3 bases and at J to 8 bases, leaving 5 bases not matched to a gene. The CDR3 nucleotides read TGTGCCAGCAGCCAGAGGGACAGGGAATATTCACCCCTCCACTTT. This sequence encodes CASSQRDREYSPLHF.

CDR3 in amino acids: CASSIIPGYEQYF. CDR3 coding DNA: TGTGCCAGCAGTATAATACCAGGCTACGAGCAGTACTTC. V and J are TRBV27 and TRBJ2-7; D uncertain. The CDR3 runs to 13 residues. Trimming stripped 5 bases from V and 3 bases from J, with 11 bases between. The V gene's germline CDR1 is MNHEY and CDR2 SMNVEV (reference sequence).

This chain joins TRBV28 and TRBJ2-1, with D possibly TRBD2 on 6 matching bases. The germline V and J ends were trimmed by 7 bases and 0 bases, with 10 bases remaining between them. Germline loops: CDR1 MDHEN, CDR2 SYDVKM. The CDR3 is 14 residues long. The CDR3 spells CASKDGGSYNEQFF. In nucleotides, the CDR3 is TGTGCCAGCAAGGACGGGGGCTCCTACAATGAGCAGTTCTTC.

The chain joins TRBV2 to TRBJ2-7; 7 bases are shared with TRBD2. Looked up from germline, CDR1 is SNHLY and CDR2 is FYNNEI. The CDR3 spans 15 residues. V shed 6 bases, J shed 0 bases, and the junction held 8 bases outside the gene matches. The CDR3 is CASRQLTSRSYEQYF. CDR3 DNA sequence: TGTGCCAGCAGGCAACTGACTAGCCGCTCCTACGAGCAGTACTTC.

J is TRBJ2-1 and V is TRBV19, with D maybe TRBD2 (6 bases). This CDR3 is built from 14 residues. Trimming stripped 5 bases from V and 3 bases from J, with 11 bases between. Germline V gene sequence: CDR1 LNHDA, CDR2 SQIVND (reference sequence). The CDR3 protein is CASSAGSGYNEQFF. The CDR3 nucleotides are TGTGCCAGTAGTGCCGGGAGCGGCTACAATGAGCAGTTCTTC.

In its sample, this clone was seen once. The J gene is TRBJ2-7, the V gene TRBV5-8; the match to TRBD2 covers 11 bases. CDR1 and CDR2 from the germline V gene are SGHTS and YDEGEE. The ends lost 2 bases at V and 2 bases at J; junction bases unmatched: 6. The CDR3 contains 16 residues. CDR3 region: CASSFSPGLAAYEQYF. The CDR3 nucleotides are TGTGCCAGCAGCTTTTCCCCGGGACTAGCGGCCTACGAGCAGTACTTC.

The chain links TRBV30 to TRBJ2-7; 8 nucleotides align to TRBD1. This CDR3 has 15 residues. Trimming removed 0 bases from V and 7 bases from J; junction bases left unmatched: 11. Germline-derived CDR1 and CDR2 are GTSNPN and SVGIG (reference sequence). The CDR3 here is CAWSVFPRGQMEQYF. CDR3 coding DNA: TGTGCCTGGAGTGTGTTTCCCAGGGGGCAAATGGAGCAGTACTTC.

The V call is TRBV5-5, the J call TRBJ1-5; maybe TRBD1 (6 bases). Between the trimmed V and J ends, which lost 1 base and 4 bases, there was a span of 12 bases. This CDR3 region has 15 residues. The germline V gene encodes CDR1 SGHKS and CDR2 YYEKEE (reference sequence). The CDR3 is CASSLFGGQNQPQHF. The CDR3 nucleotides are TGTGCCAGCAGCTTGTTCGGGGGGCAGAATCAGCCCCAGCATTTT. The full variable domain, in which reference TRBV5-5 and TRBJ1-5 provide the parts outside the CDR3, is DAGVTQSPTHLIKTRGQQVTLRCSPISGHKSVSWYQQVLGQGPQFIFQYYEKEERGRGNFPDRFSARQFPNYSSELNVNALLLGDSALYLCASSLFGGQNQPQHFGDGTRLSIL.

The rearrangement uses TRBV21-1 and TRBJ2-1; the D call of TRBD1 is as the table states it, not checked on the DNA. TRBV21-1 is listed as a pseudogene. This CDR3 is 9 amino acids long. The CDR3 nucleotides read TGTGCCAGCAGCCACAGGCTGTTCTTC. Its protein product is CASSHRLFF.

V is TRBV27 and J is TRBJ2-2, with D possibly being TRBD1 (6 bases). This CDR3 comprises 15 residues. CDR1 and CDR2 from the germline V gene are MNHEY and SMNVEV (reference sequence). The V end was cut by 6 bases, the J end by 5 bases, with 16 bases between. The CDR3, as DNA: TGTGCCAGCAGCTCCTGGACAGCAGTTACCGGGGAGCTGTTTTTT. Protein product: CASSSWTAVTGELFF.

The chain combines TRBV3-1 (or the pseudogene TRBV3-2) with TRBJ1-2; weak D call: TRBD1 (5 bases). V lost 0 bases and J 8 bases, leaving 16 bases between the germline ends. The CDR3 has 15 amino acids. The germline V gene has CDR1 LGHDT and CDR2 YNNKEL (reference sequence). CDR3 protein: CASSQDRDWRMGYTF. In DNA, the CDR3 is TGTGCCAGCAGCCAAGACAGGGATTGGAGAATGGGCTACACCTTC.

V gene TRBV3-1 (or the pseudogene TRBV3-2) combines with J gene TRBJ1-1; 7 bases are shared with TRBD1. This CDR3 comprises 15 residues. Germline CDR1 and CDR2: LGHDT and YNNKEL (reference sequence). Trimming at V came to 5 bases and at J to 5 bases, leaving 11 bases not matched to a gene. The CDR3 sequence is CASSDKDRASTEAFF. CDR3 bases: TGTGCCAGCAGCGACAAAGACAGGGCGAGTACTGAAGCTTTCTTT.

The rearrangement joins TRBV9 to TRBJ1-1; 7 positions agree with TRBD1. With 0 bases clipped from V and 1 base from J, the junction kept 3 bases outside the gene matches. Germline V CDR1 and CDR2: SGDLS, YYNGEE. The CDR3 is 15 residues long. The CDR3 region has the DNA TGTGCCAGCAGCGTAGTTGGGACAGCGAACACTGAAGCTTTCTTT. It translates to CASSVVGTANTEAFF.

V is TRBV6-2 or TRBV6-3 and J is TRBJ2-2, with 8 positions matching TRBD2. CDR1 and CDR2 from the germline V gene are MNHEY and SVGEGT. Unmatched junction bases numbered 11, after V lost 7 bases and J lost 7 bases. CDR3 length: 15 amino acids. CDR3 sequence reads: CASTPRREAVGELFF. The CDR3 coding sequence is TGTGCCAGCACCCCGAGGCGGGAGGCTGTCGGGGAGCTGTTTTTT.

The rearrangement links TRBV4-2 to TRBJ1-5, with 7 bases that match TRBD1. The CDR3 has 14 residues. The V segment lost 4 bases and the J segment 6 bases; nucleotides outside the gene matches: 6. Germline V lookup: CDR1 LGHNA, CDR2 YNFKEQ. CDR3 amino acids: CASSRQGFGQPQHF. In DNA form, the CDR3 reads TGTGCCAGCAGCCGACAGGGATTCGGTCAGCCCCAGCATTTT.